The 2 T cell receptor beta chains listed next were all sequenced from one sample in a study of beta chain features in type 1 diabetes. General study findings and limits: Across all four CD4+ subsets, people with type 1 diabetes showed modestly shorter TCRB CDR3s.

Antigens for these TCRs are unknown. Expressed TCRB transcripts were sequenced because the entire RNA isolate underwent reverse transcription. TCRdb's table, derived via immunoSEQ multiplex PCR, lists solely in-frame clones and lacks some. The sample holds around 360,000 clones, about 12% seen once. Sample: naive CD4+ T cells from blood. Receptors originate from a young woman with type 1 diabetes.

This clone has a handful of counts. The V call is TRBV6-5, the J call TRBJ2-1; D is possibly TRBD2 (5 bases). Germline CDR1 is MNHEY and CDR2 is SVGAGI. V was clipped by 5 bases and J by 9 bases, with 11 bases between them. The length of the CDR3 is 12 residues. This CDR3 is CASSILGSEQFF. The CDR3 bases are TGTGCCAGCAGTATTCTGGGGAGTGAGCAGTTCTTC.

This clone showed up just a few times. This rearrangement joins TRBV7-2 to TRBJ2-3; D might be TRBD1 (5 bases). Trimming removed 6 bases from V and 3 bases from J, with 13 bases in between. CDR3 size: 14 residues. The germline CDR1 and CDR2 sequences are SGHTA and FQGNSA. The CDR3 spells CASRAQGATDTQYF. The CDR3 DNA sequence: TGTGCCAGCAGGGCGCAGGGCGCGACAGATACGCAGTATTTT.